These T cell receptor beta chains were read from a single sample in a study of T cells in Graves' hyperthyroidism and ophthalmopathy. TCRdb reanalysed the multiplex PCR reads using MiXCR and keeps one entry per CDR3 protein. The data show 300,000 to 350,000 distinct CDR3 sequences, about 18% seen once. The sequencing sample was made of blood. These receptor sequences come from a woman aged 45 to 65 with Graves' hyperthyroidism. CDR3s include the opening cysteine and the closing phenylalanine or tryptophan. The order of the fields is J gene, V gene, D gene, clone size, CDR3 DNA, CDR3 protein. The D gene is left open where the match is weak. Only part of the rows carry a size: once, few, many, or a class if the clone is expanded.

TRBJ2-3 | TRBV7-2 | NA | many | TGTGCCAGCAGCTTCTTAGATACGCAGTATTTT | CASSFLDTQYF
TRBJ1-1 | TRBV6-1 | NA | NA | TGTGCCAGCAGTTTCCTGCGGGACACCAACACTGAAGCTTTCTTT | CASSFLRDTNTEAFF
TRBJ1-5 | TRBV19 | NA | NA | TGTGCCAGTAGTATTTGGGGGGGGAGCAATCAGCCCCAGCATTTT | CASSIWGGSNQPQHF
TRBJ1-6 | TRBV20-1 | TRBD1 | NA | TGCAGTGCTAGACAGGGGGCTAGTAATTCACCCCTCCACTTT | CSARQGASNSPLHF
TRBJ2-2 | TRBV20-1 | TRBD2 | NA | TGCAGTGCTAATCAGGGACTAGCGGAGACCGGGGAGCTGTTTTTT | CSANQGLAETGELFF
TRBJ1-5 | TRBV2 | NA | NA | TGTGCCAGCCTTCGGGGGGAAAATCAGCCCCAGCATTTT | CASLRGENQPQHF
TRBJ1-2 | TRBV10-3 | TRBD1 | NA | TGTGCCATCAGGGAACAGGGGGAAAACGACTATGGCTACACCTTC | CAIREQGENDYGYTF
TRBJ2-5 | TRBV27 | NA | NA | TGTGCCAGCAGCCCCTTGGGGGCTTCCCTGTTTGCCCAGTACTTC | CASSPLGASLFAQYF
TRBJ1-4 | TRBV19 | NA | few | TGTGCCAGTAGTATAGGCCGGGCCCCGAAGCATAATGAAAAACTGTTTTTT | CASSIGRAPKHNEKLFF
TRBJ2-7 | TRBV5-4 | NA | few | TGTGCCAGCAGCGTGTCGGGTTACGAGCAGTACTTC | CASSVSGYEQYF
TRBJ1-2 | TRBV4-2 | NA | NA | TGTGCCAGCAGCCAAGAATGGGGGGTCCTGCCCTACACCTTC | CASSQEWGVLPYTF
TRBJ1-4 | TRBV6-1 | TRBD1 | many | TGTGCCAGCAGTACTGGAGGGACAGTAGGTGAAAAACTGTTTTTT | CASSTGGTVGEKLFF
TRBJ1-1 | TRBV3-1 | TRBD1 | many | TGTGCCAGCAGCCAGGGGACAGGGTTTGAAGCTTTCTTT | CASSQGTGFEAFF